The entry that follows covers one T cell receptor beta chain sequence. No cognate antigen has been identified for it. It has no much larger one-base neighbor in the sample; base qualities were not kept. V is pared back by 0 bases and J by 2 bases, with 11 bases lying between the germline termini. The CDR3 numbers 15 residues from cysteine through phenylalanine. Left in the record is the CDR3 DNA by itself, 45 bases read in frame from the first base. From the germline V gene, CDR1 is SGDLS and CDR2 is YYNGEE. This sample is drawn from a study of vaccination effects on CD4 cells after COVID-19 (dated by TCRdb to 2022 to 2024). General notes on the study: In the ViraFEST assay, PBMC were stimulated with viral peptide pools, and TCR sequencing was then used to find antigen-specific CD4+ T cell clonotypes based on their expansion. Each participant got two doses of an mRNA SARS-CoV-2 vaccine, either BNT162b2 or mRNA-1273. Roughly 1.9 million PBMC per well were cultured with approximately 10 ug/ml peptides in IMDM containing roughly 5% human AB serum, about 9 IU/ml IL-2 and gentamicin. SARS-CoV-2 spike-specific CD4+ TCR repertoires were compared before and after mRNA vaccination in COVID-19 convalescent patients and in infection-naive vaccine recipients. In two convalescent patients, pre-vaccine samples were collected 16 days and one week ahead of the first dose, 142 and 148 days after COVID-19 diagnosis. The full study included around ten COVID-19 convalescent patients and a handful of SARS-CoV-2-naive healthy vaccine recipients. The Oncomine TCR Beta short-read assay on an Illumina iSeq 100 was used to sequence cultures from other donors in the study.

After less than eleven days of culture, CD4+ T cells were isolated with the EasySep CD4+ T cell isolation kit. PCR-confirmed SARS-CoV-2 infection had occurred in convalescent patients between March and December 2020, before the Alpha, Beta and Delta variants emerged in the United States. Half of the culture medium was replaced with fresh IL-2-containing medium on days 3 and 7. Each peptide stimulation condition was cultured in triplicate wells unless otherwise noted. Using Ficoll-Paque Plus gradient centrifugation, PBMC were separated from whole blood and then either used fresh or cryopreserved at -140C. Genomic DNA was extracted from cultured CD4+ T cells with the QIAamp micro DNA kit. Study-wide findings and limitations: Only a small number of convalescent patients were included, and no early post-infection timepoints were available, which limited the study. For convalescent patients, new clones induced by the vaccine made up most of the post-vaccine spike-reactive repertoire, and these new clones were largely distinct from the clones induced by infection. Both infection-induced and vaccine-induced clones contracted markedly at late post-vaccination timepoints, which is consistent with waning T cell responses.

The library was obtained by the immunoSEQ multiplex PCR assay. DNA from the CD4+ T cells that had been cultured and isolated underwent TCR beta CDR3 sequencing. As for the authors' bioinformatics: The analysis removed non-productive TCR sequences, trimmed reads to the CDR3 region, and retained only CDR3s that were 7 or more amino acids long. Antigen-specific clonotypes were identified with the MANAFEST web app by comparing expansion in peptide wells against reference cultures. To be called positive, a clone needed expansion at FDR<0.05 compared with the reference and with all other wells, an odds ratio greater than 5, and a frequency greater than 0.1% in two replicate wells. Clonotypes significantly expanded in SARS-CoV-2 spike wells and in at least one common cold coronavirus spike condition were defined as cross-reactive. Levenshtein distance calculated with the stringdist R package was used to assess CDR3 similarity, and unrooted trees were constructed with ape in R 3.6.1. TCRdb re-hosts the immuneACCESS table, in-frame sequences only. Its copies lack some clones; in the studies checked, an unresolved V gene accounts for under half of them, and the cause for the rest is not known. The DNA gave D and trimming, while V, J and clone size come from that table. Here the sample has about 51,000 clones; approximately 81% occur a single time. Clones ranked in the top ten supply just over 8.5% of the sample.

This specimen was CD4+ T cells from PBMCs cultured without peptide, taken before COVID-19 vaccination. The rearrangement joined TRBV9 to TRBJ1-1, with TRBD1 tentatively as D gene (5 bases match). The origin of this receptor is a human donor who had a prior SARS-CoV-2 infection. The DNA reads TGTGCCAGCAGCGTAGAAGGCAGGGCTAACACTGAAGCTTTCTTT. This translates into CASSVEGRANTEAFF.